The next 4 T cell receptor beta chains were all read from a single sample in a study of regulatory T cells in long-lasting Graves disease. According to the study, TCR beta libraries were built with iRepertoire HTBI primers and CDR3-region Arm-PCR. MiXCR, run by TCRdb on the multiplex PCR reads, gives a single entry per CDR3 protein. Of approximately 380,000 distinct CDR3 sequences in the sample, around 21% were seen once. Time point denoted: persistent/refractory GD, antithyroid drugs over 5 years with positive TRAb. From RNA extracted from PBMCs, the TCR library was made. Sequences were derived from peripheral blood mononuclear cells (PBMCs), sampled when the disease was refractory, from a patient treated with antithyroid drugs. The receptors originated from a female donor with Graves disease.

This clonotype was counted only a few times. A read error may produce the germline difference seen at one junction end. V is TRBV25-1 and J is TRBJ1-4, with a tentative D call TRBD1 (6 bases). The germline V gene encodes CDR1 MGHDK and CDR2 SYGVNS. The CDR3 totals 14 residues. CDR3 DNA: TGTGCCAGCAGTGACAGGGGCGACTGGACACCGGTGCTTTTT. Translation: CASSDRGDWTPVLF. The whole variable domain, filled in from reference TRBV25-1 and TRBJ1-4, reads EADIYQTPRYLVIGTGKKITLECSQTMGHDKMYWYQQDPGMELHLIHYSYGVNSTEKGDLSSESTVSRIRTEHFPLTLESARPSHTSQYLCASSDRGDWTPVLFGSGTQLSVL.

Only a few counts were recorded for this clonotype. The rearrangement uses TRBV30 and TRBJ1-1, with a weak D call TRBD1 (6 bases). The CDR3 loop spans 13 amino acids. CDR1 is GTSNPN, CDR2 SVGIG, per germline (reference sequence). Trimming cost V 1 base and J 3 bases, with 9 bases left between them. The CDR3 nucleotides are TGTGCCTGGAGTGGGCGGGGGCACACTGAAGCTTTCTTT. It translates to CAWSGRGHTEAFF.

This chain uses TRBV5-1 with TRBJ2-7; D is uncertain. V dropped 0 bases and J dropped 7 bases, with 20 bases sitting between them. CDR1 is SGHRS and CDR2 is YFSETQ in the germline V gene. This CDR3 is 16 amino acids long. The DNA for the CDR3 is TGCGCCAGCAGCTTGGCTGTGGGCCCCGCTAAGAAAGAGCAGTACTTC. It yields the protein CASSLAVGPAKKEQYF.

J is TRBJ1-1 and V is TRBV20-1; D is ambiguous. V was cut by 3 bases and J by 1 base, with 9 bases left in between. Germline CDR1 reads DFQATT; CDR2 reads SNEGSKA (reference sequence). This CDR3 contains 13 residues. CDR3 loop: CSARLQRNTEAFF. DNA for the CDR3: TGCAGTGCTAGGTTGCAAAGGAACACTGAAGCTTTCTTT.